The 10 T cell receptor beta chains reported below all come from one sample, sequenced in a study of CD8+CD57+ T cells in acquired aplastic anemia. Patients included in sequencing had previously demonstrated CD8+CD57+ cell expansion by flow cytometry. Profiles of TCR beta VDJ and CDR3 were generated from a genomic DNA template. TCRdb reanalysed the reads using MiXCR and keeps one entry per CDR3 protein. Among under 500,000 distinct CDR3 sequences listed, 25% to 40% were seen once. Sequencing used sorted CD4+, CD8+, or CD8+CD57+ T cells (not recorded which) from PBMCs. The origin of the receptors is a human donor with aplastic anemia.

A few counts support this clonotype. V gene TRBV20-1 combines with J gene TRBJ2-5; 8 bases map to TRBD2. The CDR3 is 14 residues long. V was pared by 3 bases and J by 2 bases, with 5 bases of the junction left unmatched. In germline, CDR1 is DFQATT, CDR2 SNEGSKA (reference sequence). The CDR3 loop reads CSASGSGKQETQYF. In DNA form, the CDR3 reads TGCAGTGCTAGTGGTAGCGGGAAACAAGAGACCCAGTACTTC.

This clonotype is labeled as medium-sized. The chain recombines TRBV2 with TRBJ1-5, with D hard to call. Between the trimmed V and J ends, which lost 6 bases and 5 bases, there was a span of 11 bases. The CDR3 totals 13 residues. Germline V gives CDR1 SNHLY, CDR2 FYNNEI. The CDR3 here is CASRSGSDQPQHF. CDR3 coding DNA: TGTGCCAGCAGGTCGGGGAGCGATCAGCCCCAGCATTTT.

The table lists this clonotype with a few counts. V usage is TRBV3-1 and J usage is TRBJ1-5; D unclear. Trimming shortened V by 1 base and J by 7 bases, and 8 bases separated the two germline ends. Germline loops: CDR1 LGHDT, CDR2 YNNKEL (reference sequence). This CDR3 spans 13 amino acids. The chain's CDR3 is CASSQGVVQPQHF. The CDR3 DNA follows: TGTGCCAGCAGCCAAGGAGTGGTCCAGCCCCAGCATTTT.

Turning to this clonotype: The CDR3 end shows no conserved phenylalanine or tryptophan, and so a read error is likely. This chain uses TRBV9 with TRBJ1-6; 9 bases match TRBD1. After removal of 3 bases from V and 9 bases from J, the junction contained 7 bases not matched to a gene. Germline V CDR1 and CDR2: SGDLS, YYNGEE. There are 15 residues in the CDR3. In DNA form, the CDR3 reads TGTGCCAGCAGCGCCGGGACAGGGACCGGTTCACCCCTCCACCTT. It encodes CASSAGTGTGSPLHL.

About this clonotype itself: Being one base from a much bigger clone, this may be a read error. This chain links TRBV10-3 with TRBJ1-1, with D possibly being TRBD1 (5 bases). The CDR3 totals 15 residues. From germline, CDR1 is ENHRY and CDR2 SYGVKD. This chain's CDR3 is CASSESTRDGTEAFF. The CDR3 nucleotides are TGTGCCAGCAGTGAGTCGACTAGGGACGGGACTGAAGCTTTCTTT.

This clonotype was seen a handful of times. The chain links TRBV20-1 to TRBJ2-5; TRBD2 matches at 8 bases. J gave up 5 bases and V 4 bases, and 15 bases lay outside the gene matches. Germline V lookup: CDR1 DFQATT, CDR2 SNEGSKA (reference sequence). The CDR3 is 16 residues long. The CDR3 region has the DNA TGCAGTGCTATCCCTCAACTAGCGGTCGGATGGGAGACCCAGTACTTC. It translates to CSAIPQLAVGWETQYF.

This clonotype was seen a handful of times. The chain is built from TRBV16 and TRBJ2-7, with D uncertain. The CDR3 loop spans 13 amino acids. CDR1 KGHSY and CDR2 FQNENV come from the germline V gene. V was clipped by 2 bases and J by 3 bases, with 8 bases between them. The chain's CDR3 is CASSQAERYEQYF. CDR3 DNA sequence: TGTGCCAGCAGCCAAGCGGAACGCTACGAGCAGTACTTC.

This clonotype was counted only a few times. The chain combines TRBV25-1 with TRBJ2-7; TRBD1 matches 9 bases. The CDR3 length is 14 residues. Looked up from germline, CDR1 is MGHDK and CDR2 is SYGVNS. V gave up 6 bases and J gave up 6 bases; unmatched junction bases: 9. The CDR3 nucleotides are TGTGCCAGCAGGGGCTGGGACAGGGCAAGCGAGCAGTACTTC. It is translated as CASRGWDRASEQYF.

This clonotype was detected only a few times. The chain carries TRBV5-4 and TRBJ1-2; 8 nucleotides line up with TRBD1. CDR3 size: 17 residues. Germline V gene data show CDR1 as SGHNT and CDR2 as YYREEE (reference sequence). J was trimmed by 0 bases and V by 3 bases; bases with no gene match: 10. CDR3 in DNA: TGTGCCAGCAGCTCAACCGGGACAGGCCATTCTAACTATGGCTACACCTTC. Translating gives CASSSTGTGHSNYGYTF.

This clonotype was picked up many times. One end of the junction fails to match germline, which may point to a read error. The V and J genes are TRBV2 and TRBJ1-3; the D is unclear. Germline CDR1 reads SNHLY; CDR2 reads FYNNEI. The CDR3 covers 13 residues. CDR3 region: CASREASGNTIYF. CDR3 nucleotides: TGTGCCAGCAGGGAAGCTTCTGGAAACACCATATATTTT.